These T cell receptor beta chains were read from a single sample in a study of blood T cells in healthy people across ages. TCRdb called the 5' RACE reads again in MiXCR, with one record for every CDR3 protein. The repertoire has roughly 1 million distinct CDR3 sequences, approximately 25% of them found once; the top ten carry about 0.69%. These data also formed part of another study, on T cells of mothers and their children.

The sample consisted of blood. The receptors were gathered from a girl aged 2 to 10 in good health. The CDR3 runs from the conserved cysteine through the conserved F or W.

CDR3: CSVAPGPGDF
V: TRBV29-1
J: TRBJ1-3

CDR3: CASKVAGVNEQFF
V: TRBV19
J: .

CDR3: CASSSLGGFNEQFF
V: TRBV7-3
J: TRBJ2-1

CDR3: CSVPTFPQYGYTF
V: TRBV29-1
J: TRBJ1-2

CDR3: CASSLDRTAGRLGNQPQHF
V: TRBV11-2
J: TRBJ1-5

CDR3: CASKYRGRYEQYF
V: TRBV6-1
J: TRBJ2-7

CDR3: CASSPRVSGLQETQYF
V: TRBV7-3
J: TRBJ2-5

CDR3: CATARSGVGGCTF
V: TRBV15
J: TRBJ1-2

CDR3: CASSLYPAKGGLVNNEQFF
V: TRBV12-3/TRBV12-4
J: TRBJ2-1

CDR3: CSVEDLGVQYF
V: TRBV29-1
J: TRBJ2-7

CDR3: CATSKSQTSGQETQYF
V: TRBV15
J: TRBJ2-5

CDR3: CSVVNRGTNTEAFF
V: TRBV29-1
J: TRBJ1-1

CDR3: CSVEDPGLAGVSPYNEQFF
V: TRBV29-1
J: TRBJ2-1

CDR3: CSEITTLGALRGDTQYF
V: TRBV29-1
J: TRBJ2-3

CDR3: CASSPGTSNIQYF
V: TRBV6-6
J: TRBJ2-4

CDR3: CASTHPTATGELFF
V: TRBV28
J: TRBJ2-2

CDR3: CASSETGTVPGGYTF
V: TRBV27
J: TRBJ1-2

CDR3: CASSLQRGFTGELFF
V: TRBV4-1
J: TRBJ2-2

CDR3: CATSESSPREGEKLFF
V: TRBV24-1
J: TRBJ1-4

CDR3: CASSATGQGRSEAFF
V: TRBV5-1
J: TRBJ1-1

CDR3: CASSQVTGLTEAFF
V: TRBV14
J: TRBJ1-1

CDR3: CASRNRGSDEQLF
V: TRBV7-9
J: TRBJ2-5

CDR3: CATKRRWVNTEAFF
V: TRBV15
J: TRBJ1-1

CDR3: CSVEPRLAGAAYEQYF
V: TRBV29-1
J: TRBJ2-7

CDR3: CASSSTRGGLDTQYF
V: TRBV7-2
J: TRBJ2-3

CDR3: CSARAGTGQYF
V: TRBV20-1
J: TRBJ2-4

CDR3: CASSQGHGYTF
V: TRBV3-1
J: TRBJ1-2

CDR3: CASSQDRLSGQPQHF
V: TRBV4-3
J: TRBJ1-5

CDR3: CASSQDPVRGQAFF
V: TRBV3-1
J: TRBJ1-1

CDR3: CASSPSVDNEQFF
V: TRBV4-3
J: TRBJ2-1

CDR3: CASSSLVSYEQYF
V: TRBV27
J: TRBJ2-7

CDR3: CASSIRDKVYEQYF
V: TRBV19
J: TRBJ2-7

CDR3: CSATREANYGYTF
V: TRBV20-1
J: TRBJ1-2

CDR3: CASSSRYNEKLFF
V: TRBV28
J: TRBJ1-4

CDR3: CASSHGGTEAFF
V: TRBV28
J: TRBJ1-1

CDR3: CASRVAGGPGNEQFF
V: TRBV28
J: TRBJ2-1

CDR3: CSARAPNSPLHF
V: TRBV20-1
J: TRBJ1-6

CDR3: CASVMTGSYGYTF
V: TRBV6-1
J: TRBJ1-2

CDR3: CASSPPEGSDTQYF
V: TRBV12-3/TRBV12-4
J: TRBJ2-3

CDR3: CASSVGWTSGRETQYF
V: TRBV9
J: TRBJ2-5

CDR3: CASITSGCNEQFF
V: TRBV6-1
J: TRBJ2-1

CDR3: CASGFGGRAKQFF
V: TRBV12-5
J: .

CDR3: CASSPTANIQYF
V: TRBV7-8
J: TRBJ2-4

CDR3: CASSQGGSELYEQYF
V: TRBV14
J: TRBJ2-7

CDR3: CSVDGGGTLLSEQYF
V: TRBV29-1
J: TRBJ2-7

CDR3: CASSSAAGPDTQYF
V: TRBV19
J: TRBJ2-3

CDR3: CASSLSRKTPYEQYF
V: TRBV18
J: TRBJ2-7

CDR3: CASSPPAPGDIQYF
V: TRBV25-1
J: TRBJ2-4

CDR3: CASSLVGGQGSYEQYF
V: TRBV5-1
J: .